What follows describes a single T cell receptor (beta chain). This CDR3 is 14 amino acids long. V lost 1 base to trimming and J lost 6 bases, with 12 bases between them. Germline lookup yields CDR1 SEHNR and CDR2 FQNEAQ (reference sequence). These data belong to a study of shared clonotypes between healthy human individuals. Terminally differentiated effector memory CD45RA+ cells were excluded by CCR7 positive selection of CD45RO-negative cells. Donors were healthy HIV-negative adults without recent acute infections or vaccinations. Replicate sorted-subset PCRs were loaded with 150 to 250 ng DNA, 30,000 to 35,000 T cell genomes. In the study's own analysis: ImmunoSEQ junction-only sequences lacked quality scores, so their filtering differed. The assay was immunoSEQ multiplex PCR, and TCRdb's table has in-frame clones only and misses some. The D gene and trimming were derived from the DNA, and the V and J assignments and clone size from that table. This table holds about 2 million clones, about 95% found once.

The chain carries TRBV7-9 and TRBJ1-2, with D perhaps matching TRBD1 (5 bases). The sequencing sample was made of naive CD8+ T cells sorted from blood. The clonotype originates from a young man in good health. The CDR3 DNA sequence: TGTGCCAGCAGCTTAGTTAACAGGCCCGATGGCTACACCTTC. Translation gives CASSLVNRPDGYTF.